This T cell receptor beta chain came from a study of blood T cell repertoires in COVID-19. Study context: T cells, B-cell-depleted T cells, or PBMCs provided the cDNA or gDNA that served as material.

V lost 10 bases, J lost 0 bases, and 11 bases lay in between. The germline V gene encodes CDR1 LNHDA and CDR2 SQIVND (reference sequence). The CDR3 is 13 residues long. Repertoires were generated with immunoSEQ multiplex PCR, while TCRdb's copy carries only in-frame clones and drops some. Of hundreds of thousands of clones in the sample, 80% to 90% are singletons; the top ten hold approximately 3%. The specimen was peripheral blood. The J gene is TRBJ2-3, the V gene TRBV19; D is possibly TRBD1 (6 bases). The sequence came from a woman under 40 with COVID-19, enrolled during active disease. The CDR3 DNA reads TGTGCCACCACGGACAGAAGCACAGATACGCAGTATTTT. Its protein is CATTDRSTDTQYF. Looking up the rest from reference TRBV19 and TRBJ2-3 gives the full variable domain: DGGITQSPKYLFRKEGQNVTLSCEQNLNHDAMYWYRQDPGQGLRLIYYSQIVNDFQKGDIAEGYSVSREKKESFPLTVTSAQKNPTAFYLCATTDRSTDTQYFGPGTRLTVL.